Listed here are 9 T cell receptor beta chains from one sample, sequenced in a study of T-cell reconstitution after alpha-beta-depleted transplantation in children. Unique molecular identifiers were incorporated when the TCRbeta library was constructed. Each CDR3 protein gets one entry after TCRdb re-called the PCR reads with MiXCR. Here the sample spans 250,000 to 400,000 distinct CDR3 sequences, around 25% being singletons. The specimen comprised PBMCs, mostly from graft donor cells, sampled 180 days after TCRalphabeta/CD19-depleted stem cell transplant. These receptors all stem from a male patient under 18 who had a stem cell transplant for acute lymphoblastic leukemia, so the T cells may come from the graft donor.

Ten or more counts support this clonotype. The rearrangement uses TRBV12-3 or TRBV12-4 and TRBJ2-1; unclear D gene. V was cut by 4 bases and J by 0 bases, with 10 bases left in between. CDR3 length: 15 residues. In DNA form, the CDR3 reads TGTGCCAGCAGTTCCTATTTCGCCTCCTACAATGAGCAGTTCTTC. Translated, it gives CASSSYFASYNEQFF.

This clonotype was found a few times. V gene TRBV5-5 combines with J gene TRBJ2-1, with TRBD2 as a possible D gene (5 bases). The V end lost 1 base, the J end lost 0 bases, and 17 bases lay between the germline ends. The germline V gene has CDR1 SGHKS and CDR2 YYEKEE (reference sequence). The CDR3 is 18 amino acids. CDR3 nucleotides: TGTGCCAGCAGCTTGTCGGGAACCAAGCGGAACTCCTACAATGAGCAGTTCTTC. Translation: CASSLSGTKRNSYNEQFF.

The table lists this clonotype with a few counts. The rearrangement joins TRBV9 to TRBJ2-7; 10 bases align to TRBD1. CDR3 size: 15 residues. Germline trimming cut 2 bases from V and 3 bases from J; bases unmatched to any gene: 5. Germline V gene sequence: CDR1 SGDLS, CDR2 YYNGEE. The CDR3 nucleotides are TGTGCCAGCAGCGTGGGGACAGGGGACCTCTACGAGCAGTACTTC. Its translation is CASSVGTGDLYEQYF. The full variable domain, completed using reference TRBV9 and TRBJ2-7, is DSGVTQTPKHLITATGQRVTLRCSPRSGDLSVYWYQQSLDQGLQFLIQYYNGEERAKGNILERFSAQQFPDLHSELNLSSLELGDSALYFCASSVGTGDLYEQYFGPGTRLTVT.

The CDR3: CASRPLMDRGQFF. The CDR3 nucleotides read TGTGCCAGCAGACCATTGATGGACAGGGGGCAGTTCTTC. The chain uses TRBV12-3 or TRBV12-4 and TRBJ2-1, with 9 nucleotides matching TRBD1. Trimming took 6 bases from V and 12 from J; bases not matched to a gene: 9. The CDR3 is made up of 13 amino acids.

The DNA for the CDR3 is TGTGCCAGTAGTATCACTTCGGGACCAGGGCGTGGCTACACCTTC. It is translated as CASSITSGPGRGYTF. The chain joins TRBV19 to TRBJ1-2; D perhaps matches TRBD1 (5 bases). The CDR3 runs to 15 residues. Germline CDR1 reads LNHDA; CDR2 reads SQIVND (reference sequence). V lost 3 bases, J lost 7 bases, and 18 bases lay in between. Based on the CDR3 plus reference TRBV19 and TRBJ1-2, the full variable domain is DGGITQSPKYLFRKEGQNVTLSCEQNLNHDAMYWYRQDPGQGLRLIYYSQIVNDFQKGDIAEGYSVSREKKESFPLTVTSAQKNPTAFYLCASSITSGPGRGYTFGSGTRLTVV.

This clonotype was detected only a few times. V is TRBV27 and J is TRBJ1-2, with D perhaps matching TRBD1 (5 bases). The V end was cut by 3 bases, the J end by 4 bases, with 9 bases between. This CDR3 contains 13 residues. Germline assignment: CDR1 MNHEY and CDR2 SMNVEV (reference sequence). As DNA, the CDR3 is TGTGCCAGCAGTTTCAGGGCAGGCTATGGCTACACCTTC. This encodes CASSFRAGYGYTF.

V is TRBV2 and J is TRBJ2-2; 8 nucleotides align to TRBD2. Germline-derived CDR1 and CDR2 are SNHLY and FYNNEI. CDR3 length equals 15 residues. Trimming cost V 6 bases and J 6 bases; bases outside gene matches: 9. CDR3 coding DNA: TGTGCCAGCAGGACCATAGCGGGAAGGGCCGGGGAGCTGTTTTTT. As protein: CASRTIAGRAGELFF.

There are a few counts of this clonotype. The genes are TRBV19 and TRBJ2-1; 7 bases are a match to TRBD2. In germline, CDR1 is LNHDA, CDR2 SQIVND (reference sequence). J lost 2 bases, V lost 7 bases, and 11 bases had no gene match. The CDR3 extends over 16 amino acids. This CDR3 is CASTILGGNPYNEQFF. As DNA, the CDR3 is TGTGCCAGTACCATCCTCGGGGGGAACCCCTACAATGAGCAGTTCTTC.

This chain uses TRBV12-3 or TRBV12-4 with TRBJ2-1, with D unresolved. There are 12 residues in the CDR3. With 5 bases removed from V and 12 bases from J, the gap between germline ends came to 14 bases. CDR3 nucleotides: TGTGCCAGCAGTCCCCCAGTGACCTTGCAGTTCTTC. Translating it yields CASSPPVTLQFF.